This T cell receptor (beta chain) was identified in a study of post-analysis software for immune sequencing data. At the level of the study: Some patients lacked subtype; others had relapsing-remitting, secondary progressive or progressive-relapsing disease. Study observations and caveats: Pronounced co-clustering by F measure was evident among identically batched samples. Normalized Chao1 diversity was significantly reduced in patients versus controls. Among several TRBV segments more frequent in patients than controls were TRBV5-6, TRBV5-1 and TRBV20-1.

The CDR3 has 14 amino acids. Germline V CDR1 and CDR2: MNHEY, SVGEGT. V shed 4 bases and J shed 3 bases, with 10 bases lying between them. The library was made from cDNA and included unique molecular identifiers. Starting from roughly 1 to 10 million T cells, the study yielded approximately 500,000 cDNA molecules. TCRdb redid the calling of the PCR reads with MiXCR, one entry per CDR3 protein. The sample holds 500,000 to 600,000 distinct CDR3 sequences, about 44% seen once. Concerning this clonotype itself: What it binds is unknown.

The clonotype comes from a girl between 10 and 17 years old with multiple sclerosis. V is TRBV6-2 or TRBV6-3 and J is TRBJ2-4; no clear D. Material: blood. For the CDR3, the DNA is TGTGCCAGCAGTTTGACCGTCTTCAAAAACATTCAGTACTTC. It translates to CASSLTVFKNIQYF.